This T cell receptor (beta chain) came from a study of blood T cells in healthy people across ages. Whole-study findings and limits: Donor CMV status, an unknown factor, possibly confounded changes in expanded clonotypes. A roughly linear age-dependent decrease characterized TCR beta diversity per million T cells.

Notes on this clonotype: Its antigen remains unknown.

It was with a sample-barcoded 5' primer and a J-beta primer mix that a second PCR of roughly 7 to 12 cycles was run. TCRdb independently ran MiXCR on the 5' RACE reads; one entry per CDR3 protein. Counted here are a few hundred thousand distinct CDR3 sequences, 45% to 65% occurring once; the ten biggest clones make up 51%. Peripheral blood, approximately 10 milliliters per donor, was collected. The sample comprised blood. The origin of this receptor is a man aged 55 to 69 in good health.

CDR3 coding DNA: TGTGCCAGCAGCCCCCCGGGGCTAGCGGGGGGGCCGGATACGCAGTATTTT. Encoded protein: CASSPPGLAGGPDTQYF. The rearrangement links TRBV5-4 to TRBJ2-3, with TRBD2 identical over 12 bases. V trimming: 4 bases; J trimming: 6 bases; junction bases outside the gene matches: 12. The CDR3 totals 17 residues. From germline, CDR1 is SGHNT and CDR2 YYREEE (reference sequence).